This entry lists 17 T cell receptor beta chains sequenced from one sample in a study of T cell responses to AZD1222 COVID-19 vaccine. Sequencing used immunoSEQ multiplex PCR; TCRdb keeps in-frame clones, though not all of them. The repertoire holds around 100,000 clones, with just under 90% as singletons. The sequenced sample was peripheral blood, obtained on day 0 of AZD1222 vaccination. These receptors came from an adult in good health.

A note on this clone: This CDR3 is missing its conserved last phenylalanine or tryptophan, likely due to a read error. The DNA is omitted, as the CDR3 cannot be located on it reliably, and the CDR3 follows TCRdb's listing. The chain recombines TRBV5-6 with TRBJ1-6. The germline CDR1 and CDR2 sequences are SGHDT and YYEEEE. Counting both end residues, the CDR3 totals 11 amino acids. The CDR3 loop reads CASSLAERGGG.

This chain connects TRBV3-1 (or the pseudogene TRBV3-2) to TRBJ2-5; a weak D match, TRBD2 (7 bases). This CDR3 is 17 amino acids long. Per the germline V gene, CDR1 is LGHDT and CDR2 is YNNKEL (reference sequence). Trimming pared 0 bases from V and 1 base from J, leaving 15 bases between. The CDR3 protein is CASSQDVRGAFQETQYF. CDR3 sequence (DNA): TGTGCCAGCAGCCAAGATGTTCGGGGGGCGTTCCAAGAGACCCAGTACTTC.

The chain recombines TRBV10-3 with TRBJ1-1; perhaps TRBD1 as D (6 bases). Trimming took 7 bases from V and 5 from J, leaving 14 bases between them. Germline CDR1 reads ENHRY; CDR2 reads SYGVKD. The CDR3 has 13 amino acids. CDR3 sequence reads: CAITPGDPTEAFF. In nucleotides, the CDR3 is TGTGCCATCACCCCAGGGGATCCTACTGAAGCTTTCTTT.

This rearrangement joins TRBV6-6 to TRBJ2-3; D remains unclear. Germline CDR1 reads MNHNY; CDR2 reads SVGAGI (reference sequence). The germline V and J ends were trimmed by 5 bases and 4 bases, with 7 bases remaining between them. The CDR3 covers 12 residues. The CDR3 sequence: CASSLSPDTQYF. The CDR3 nucleotides read TGTGCCAGCAGTCTCAGTCCAGATACGCAGTATTTT.

The chain employs TRBV6-2 or TRBV6-3 and TRBJ2-5, with TRBD2 matching 8 bases. The ends lost 2 bases at V and 5 bases at J; junction bases unmatched: 7. CDR1 is MNHEY, CDR2 SVGEGT, per germline. The CDR3 is made up of 15 amino acids. DNA of the CDR3: TGTGCCAGCAGTTACATCGGACTAGCTGGTGAGACCCAGTACTTC. It specifies CASSYIGLAGETQYF.

V usage is TRBV25-1 and J usage is TRBJ1-2, with D unclear. This CDR3 has 17 amino acids. The V and J ends lost 3 bases and 3 bases respectively, with 20 bases between them. Germline V gives CDR1 MGHDK, CDR2 SYGVNS. The CDR3: CASSEPPSVFKYYGYTF. CDR3 nucleotides: TGTGCCAGCAGTGAGCCCCCGTCGGTGTTTAAGTACTATGGCTACACCTTC.

The chain couples TRBV13 to TRBJ1-6, with 7 bases matching TRBD1. The V and J ends lost 5 bases and 13 bases, in that order; junction bases with no gene match: 8. The CDR3 covers 13 residues. CDR1 is PRHDT, CDR2 FYEKMQ, per germline (reference sequence). The CDR3 region is CASSEGAPRPLHF. The CDR3 DNA sequence: TGTGCCAGCAGCGAGGGGGCTCCTCGGCCCCTCCACTTT.

This chain uses TRBV6-1 with TRBJ1-1; TRBD1 is a possible D gene (6 bases). CDR1 and CDR2 (germline): MNHNS, SASEGT. The CDR3 sequence is 16 residues long. V lost 2 bases to trimming and J lost 6 bases, with 19 bases between them. CDR3 bases: TGTGCCAGCAGTGAAAATTTGGGGGCGGTGGCAGCTGAAGCTTTCTTT. As protein: CASSENLGAVAAEAFF.

V usage is TRBV5-6 and J usage is TRBJ2-7; maybe TRBD2 (6 bases). Germline V gene lookup returns CDR1 SGHDT and CDR2 YYEEEE. V was pared by 1 base and J by 2 bases, with 13 bases between. The CDR3 is 15 residues long. Written as DNA, the CDR3 is TGTGCCAGCAGCTTGTATTCTAGCGCTACCTACGAGCAGTACTTC. Its translation: CASSLYSSATYEQYF. Supplemented by reference TRBV5-6 and TRBJ2-7, the full variable domain reads DAGVTQSPTHLIKTRGQQVTLRCSPKSGHDTVSWYQQALGQGPQFIFQYYEEEERQRGNFPDRFSGHQFPNYSSELNVNALLLGDSALYLCASSLYSSATYEQYFGPGTRLTVT.

The chain joins TRBV5-1 to TRBJ1-3, with D uncertain. Trimming took 0 bases from V and 3 from J, leaving 10 bases between them. This CDR3 is 15 amino acids long. CDR1 SGHRS and CDR2 YFSETQ come from the germline V gene. The CDR3 loop is CASSLGSEIGNTIYF. Here the CDR3 DNA reads TGCGCCAGCAGCTTGGGTTCAGAGATTGGAAACACCATATATTTT.

The CDR3, as DNA: TGTGCCAGTAGTATACCAGGACAGACCTACGAGCAGTACTTC. This codes for CASSIPGQTYEQYF. The rearrangement links TRBV19 to TRBJ2-7, with TRBD1 as a possible D gene (6 bases). Germline V CDR1 and CDR2: LNHDA, SQIVND (reference sequence). The CDR3 has 14 residues. Trimming stripped 2 bases from V and 2 bases from J, with 10 bases between.

This clone was recorded a few times. The rearrangement joins TRBV10-2 to TRBJ1-5; no firm D call. The CDR3 sequence is 14 residues long. CDR1 and CDR2 (germline): WSHSY, SAAADI. Trimming pared 0 bases from V and 2 bases from J, leaving 5 bases between. CDR3 region: CASSESARNQPQHF. Written as DNA, the CDR3 is TGCGCCAGCAGTGAGTCAGCCCGCAATCAGCCCCAGCATTTT.

The V and J genes are TRBV19 and TRBJ1-1; D is ambiguous. The CDR3 has 14 amino acids. Trimming shortened V by 4 bases and J by 0 bases, and 9 bases separated the two germline ends. In germline, CDR1 is LNHDA, CDR2 SQIVND (reference sequence). This CDR3 is CASSTGLLNTEAFF. CDR3 nucleotide sequence: TGTGCCAGTAGTACCGGACTGTTGAACACTGAAGCTTTCTTT. Using reference TRBV19 and TRBJ1-1 for the parts outside the CDR3, the full variable domain is DGGITQSPKYLFRKEGQNVTLSCEQNLNHDAMYWYRQDPGQGLRLIYYSQIVNDFQKGDIAEGYSVSREKKESFPLTVTSAQKNPTAFYLCASSTGLLNTEAFFGQGTRLTVV.

This clone has a single count. The chain carries TRBV3-1 (or the pseudogene TRBV3-2) and TRBJ2-3, with D possibly called TRBD1 or TRBD2 (6 bases each). Trimming took off 8 bases at V and 0 bases at J, with 18 bases between the two ends. Germline-derived CDR1 and CDR2 are LGHDT and YNNKEL (reference sequence). The CDR3 is 16 amino acids. CDR3 residues: CASAIGGRESTDTQYF. The CDR3 DNA follows: TGTGCCAGCGCCATTGGGGGGCGGGAAAGCACAGATACGCAGTATTTT.

The gene calls are TRBV18 and TRBJ2-3; D is uncertain. Germline V gene lookup returns CDR1 KGHSH and CDR2 LQKENI. The CDR3 is 13 amino acids. V dropped 5 bases and J dropped 10 bases, with 16 bases sitting between them. CDR3 sequence (DNA): TGTGCCAGCTCATCAACACCGGAGCAGGCGCAGTATTTT. Its translation: CASSSTPEQAQYF.

The chain couples TRBV11-2 to TRBJ1-1; tentative D call: TRBD1 (5 bases). Germline assignment: CDR1 SGHAT and CDR2 FQNNGV. This CDR3 contains 14 residues. V was clipped by 7 bases and J by 1 base, with 13 bases between them. CDR3 region: CASTVNGANTEAFF. The CDR3 DNA reads TGTGCCAGCACCGTTAATGGGGCGAACACTGAAGCTTTCTTT.

The chain combines TRBV9 with TRBJ1-1; 7 bases are shared with TRBD1. The germline gives CDR1 SGDLS, CDR2 YYNGEE. This CDR3 is built from 13 residues. The V and J ends lost 0 bases and 8 bases, in that order; junction bases with no gene match: 4. The CDR3 DNA sequence: TGTGCCAGCAGCGTAGTGGACAGGCCAGAAGCTTTCTTT. This sequence encodes CASSVVDRPEAFF.